Each of the 6 T cell receptor beta chains below was sequenced from the same sample in a study of beta chain features in type 1 diabetes. General study findings and limits: Within each of all four CD4+ subsets, Type 1 diabetes patients had TCRB CDR3s that were moderately but significantly shorter.

Their target antigens are unknown. Expressed TCRB transcripts were sequenced after all isolated RNA was converted to cDNA. Sequenced by immunoSEQ multiplex PCR; TCRdb stores in-frame clones only, minus some. The sample shows approximately 50,000 clones, about three fifths of them seen only once. The sample comprised stem cell memory CD4+ T cells from blood. All receptors come from a woman aged 25 to 45 with type 1 diabetes.

J is TRBJ2-7 and V is TRBV27; 15 positions agree with TRBD2. Germline loops: CDR1 MNHEY, CDR2 SMNVEV (reference sequence). V was clipped by 4 bases and J by 6 bases; unmatched bases: 13. This CDR3 is 18 amino acids long. This chain's CDR3 is CASSSPLRTSGREGEQYF. The DNA of the CDR3 is TGTGCCAGCAGTTCCCCCCTAAGGACTAGCGGGAGGGAAGGCGAGCAGTACTTC.

This clone came up once. CDR3 coding DNA: TGTGCCAGCAGCGCCTCGACGGGGGTCGAGCAGTTCTTC. It encodes CASSASTGVEQFF. The chain has TRBV9 and TRBJ2-1, with a weak D call TRBD2 (6 bases). This CDR3 has 13 residues. Per the germline V gene, CDR1 is SGDLS and CDR2 is YYNGEE. V was pared by 3 bases and J by 10 bases, with 14 bases between.

The J gene is TRBJ2-7, the V gene TRBV18; D is ambiguous. The CDR3 loop spans 12 amino acids. V was cut by 3 bases and J by 0 bases, with 3 bases left in between. Germline V CDR1 and CDR2: KGHSH, LQKENI. CDR3 in DNA: TGTGCCAGCTCACCTAGCTCCTACGAGCAGTACTTC. This encodes CASSPSSYEQYF.

The chain recombines TRBV2 with TRBJ1-1, with 9 bases that match TRBD1. The V and J ends lost 8 bases and 5 bases, in that order; junction bases with no gene match: 6. In germline, CDR1 is SNHLY, CDR2 FYNNEI. This CDR3 spans 13 amino acids. The CDR3 DNA reads as TGTGCCAGCTGCCGGGACAGGGATACTGAAGCTTTCTTT. Amino acid sequence: CASCRDRDTEAFF.

The chain's CDR3 is CASTGTGTFNQPQHF. The CDR3 DNA reads as TGTGCCAGTACAGGGACAGGGACCTTCAATCAGCCCCAGCATTTT. V usage is TRBV19 and J usage is TRBJ1-5, with 9 bases matching TRBD1. J gave up 3 bases and V 7 bases, and 7 bases lay outside the gene matches. Per germline, CDR1 LNHDA and CDR2 SQIVND (reference sequence). The CDR3 is made up of 15 amino acids.

This clone was observed a single time. The chain joins TRBV5-1 to TRBJ2-5; 11 bases match TRBD2. Trimming took 4 bases from V and 2 from J; bases not matched to a gene: 4. The length of the CDR3 is 15 residues. Germline V CDR1 and CDR2: SGHRS, YFSETQ. The DNA of the CDR3 is TGCGCCAGCAGCGCCCGACTAGCGGGGCAAGAGACCCAGTACTTC. Translating gives CASSARLAGQETQYF.